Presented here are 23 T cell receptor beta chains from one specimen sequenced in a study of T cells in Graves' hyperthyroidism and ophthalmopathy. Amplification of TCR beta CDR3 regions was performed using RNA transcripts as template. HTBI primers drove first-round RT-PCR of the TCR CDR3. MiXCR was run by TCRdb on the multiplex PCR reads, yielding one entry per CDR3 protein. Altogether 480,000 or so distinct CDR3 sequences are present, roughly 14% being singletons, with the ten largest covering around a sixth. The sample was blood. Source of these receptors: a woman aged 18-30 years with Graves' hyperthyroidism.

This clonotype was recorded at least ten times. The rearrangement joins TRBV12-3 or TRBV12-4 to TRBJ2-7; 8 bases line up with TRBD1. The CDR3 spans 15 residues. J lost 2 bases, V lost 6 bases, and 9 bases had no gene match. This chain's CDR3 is CASRRRQGRTYEQYF. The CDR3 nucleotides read TGTGCCAGCAGGAGAAGACAGGGGAGAACCTACGAGCAGTACTTC.

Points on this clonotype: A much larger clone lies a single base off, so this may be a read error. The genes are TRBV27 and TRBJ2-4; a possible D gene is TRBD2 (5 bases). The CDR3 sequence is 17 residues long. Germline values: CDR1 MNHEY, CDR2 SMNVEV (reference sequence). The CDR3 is CASSSRFSEGAKSIQYF. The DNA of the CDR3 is TGTGCCAGCAGCTCCCGGTTTTCCGAGGGAGCCAAAAGCATTCAGTACTTC.

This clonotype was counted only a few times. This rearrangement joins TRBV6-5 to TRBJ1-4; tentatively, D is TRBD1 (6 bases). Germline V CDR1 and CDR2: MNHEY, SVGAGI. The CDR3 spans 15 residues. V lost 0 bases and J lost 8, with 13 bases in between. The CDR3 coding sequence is TGTGCCAGCAGTTACTCAACAGGGTTAGGAGAAAAACTGTTTTTT. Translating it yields CASSYSTGLGEKLFF.

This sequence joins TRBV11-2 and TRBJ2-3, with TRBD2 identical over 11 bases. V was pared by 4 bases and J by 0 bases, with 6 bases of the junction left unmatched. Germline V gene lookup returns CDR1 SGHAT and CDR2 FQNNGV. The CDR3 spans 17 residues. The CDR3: CASSYPRLAGSTDTQYF. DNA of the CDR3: TGTGCCAGCAGCTACCCCCGACTAGCGGGAAGCACAGATACGCAGTATTTT.

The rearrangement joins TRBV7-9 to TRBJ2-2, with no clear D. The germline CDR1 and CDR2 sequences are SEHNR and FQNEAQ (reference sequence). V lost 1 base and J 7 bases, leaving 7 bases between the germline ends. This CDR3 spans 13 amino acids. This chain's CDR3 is CASSLVYRGELFF. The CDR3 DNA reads TGTGCCAGCAGCTTAGTTTACCGCGGGGAGCTGTTTTTT. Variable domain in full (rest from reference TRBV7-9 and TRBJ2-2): DTGVSQNPRHKITKRGQNVTFRCDPISEHNRLYWYRQTLGQGPEFLTYFQNEAQLEKSRLLSDRFSAERPKGSFSTLEIQRTEQGDSAMYLCASSLVYRGELFFGEGSRLTVL.

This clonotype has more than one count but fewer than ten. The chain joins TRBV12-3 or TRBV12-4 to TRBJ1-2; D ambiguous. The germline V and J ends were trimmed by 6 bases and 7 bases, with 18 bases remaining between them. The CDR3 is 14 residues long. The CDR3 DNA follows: TGTGCCAGCAGAAACAATGCTCGAGCGGGTGGCTACACCTTC. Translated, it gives CASRNNARAGGYTF.

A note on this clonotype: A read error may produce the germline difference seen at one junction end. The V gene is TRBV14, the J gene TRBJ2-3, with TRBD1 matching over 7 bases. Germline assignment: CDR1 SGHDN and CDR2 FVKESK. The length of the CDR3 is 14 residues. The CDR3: CASSQVTGADTRYF. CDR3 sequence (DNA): TGTGCCAGCAGCCAAGTAACAGGGGCAGATACGCGGTATTTT. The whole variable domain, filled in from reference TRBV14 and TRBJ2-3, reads EAGVTQFPSHSVIEKGQTVTLRCDPISGHDNLYWYRRVMGKEIKFLLHFVKESKQDESGMPNNRFLAERTGGTYSTLKVQPAELEDSGVYFCASSQVTGADTRYFGPGTRLTVL.

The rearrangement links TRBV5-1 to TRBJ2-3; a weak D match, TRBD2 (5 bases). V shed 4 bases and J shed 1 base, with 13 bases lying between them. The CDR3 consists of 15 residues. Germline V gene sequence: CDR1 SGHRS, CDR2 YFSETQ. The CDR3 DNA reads TGCGCCAGCAGCCTTAACGGGATCGGCACAGATACGCAGTATTTT. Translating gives CASSLNGIGTDTQYF.

The DNA of the CDR3 is TGTGCCAGCAGTCCCCAAGGACTAGCGGAGATAGGTGAGCAGTTCTTC. As protein: CASSPQGLAEIGEQFF. This chain links TRBV27 with TRBJ2-1; 10 bases fit TRBD2. CDR3 length: 16 residues. The ends lost 5 bases at V and 9 bases at J; junction bases unmatched: 13. From germline, CDR1 is MNHEY and CDR2 SMNVEV (reference sequence).

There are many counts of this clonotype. CDR3 protein: CASSEGGGTEAFF. The CDR3 DNA follows: TGTGCCAGCAGTGAAGGAGGGGGGACTGAAGCTTTCTTT. The chain combines TRBV6-1 with TRBJ1-1; possible D gene TRBD1, 6 bases. The CDR3 runs to 13 residues. V was cut by 1 base and J by 5 bases, with 8 bases left in between. Per germline, CDR1 MNHNS and CDR2 SASEGT.

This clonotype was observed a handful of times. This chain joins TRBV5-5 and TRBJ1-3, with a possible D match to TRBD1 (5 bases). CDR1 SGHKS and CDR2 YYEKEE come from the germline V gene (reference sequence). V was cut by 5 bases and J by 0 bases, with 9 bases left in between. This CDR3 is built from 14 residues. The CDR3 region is CASRQQVSGNTIYF. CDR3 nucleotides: TGTGCCAGCAGACAACAGGTCTCTGGAAACACCATATATTTT.

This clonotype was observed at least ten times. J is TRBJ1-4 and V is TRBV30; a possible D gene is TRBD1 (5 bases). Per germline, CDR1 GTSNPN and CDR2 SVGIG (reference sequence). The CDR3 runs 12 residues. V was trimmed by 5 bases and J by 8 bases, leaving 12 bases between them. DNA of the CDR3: TGTGCCTGGGGCGGGACCCTAGAAAAACTGTTTTTT. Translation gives CAWGGTLEKLFF.

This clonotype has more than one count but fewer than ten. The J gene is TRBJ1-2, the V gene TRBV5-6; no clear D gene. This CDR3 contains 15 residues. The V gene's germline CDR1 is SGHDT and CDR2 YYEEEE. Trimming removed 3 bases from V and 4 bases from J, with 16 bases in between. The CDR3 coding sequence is TGTGCCAGCAGCTCCTTCACGCAGGTACCCTATGGCTACACCTTC. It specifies CASSSFTQVPYGYTF. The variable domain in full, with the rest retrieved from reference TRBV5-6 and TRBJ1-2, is DAGVTQSPTHLIKTRGQQVTLRCSPKSGHDTVSWYQQALGQGPQFIFQYYEEEERQRGNFPDRFSGHQFPNYSSELNVNALLLGDSALYLCASSSFTQVPYGYTFGSGTRLTVV.

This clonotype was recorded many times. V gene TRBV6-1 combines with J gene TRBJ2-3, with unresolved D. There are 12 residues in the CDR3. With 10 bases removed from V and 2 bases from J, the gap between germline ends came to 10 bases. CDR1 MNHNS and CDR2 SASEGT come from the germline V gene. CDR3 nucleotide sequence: TGTGCCACCCTTCAATACACAGATACGCAGTATTTT. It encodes CATLQYTDTQYF.

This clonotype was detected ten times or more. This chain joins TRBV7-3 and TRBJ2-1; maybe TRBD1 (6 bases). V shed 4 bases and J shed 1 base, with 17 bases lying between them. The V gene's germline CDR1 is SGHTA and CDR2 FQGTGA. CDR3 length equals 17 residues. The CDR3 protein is CASSSKMGDTSYNEQFF. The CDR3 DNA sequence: TGTGCCAGCAGCTCCAAGATGGGGGACACATCCTACAATGAGCAGTTCTTC. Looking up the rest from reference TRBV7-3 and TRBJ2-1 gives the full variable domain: GAGVSQTPSNKVTEKGKYVELRCDPISGHTALYWYRQSLGQGPEFLIYFQGTGAADDSGLPNDRFFAVRPEGSVSTLKIQRTERGDSAVYLCASSSKMGDTSYNEQFFGPGTRLTVL.

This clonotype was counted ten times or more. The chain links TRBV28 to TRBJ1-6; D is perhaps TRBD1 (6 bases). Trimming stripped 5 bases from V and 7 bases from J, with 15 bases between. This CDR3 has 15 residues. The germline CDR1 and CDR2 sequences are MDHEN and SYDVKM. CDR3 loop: CASSPHRVANSPLHF. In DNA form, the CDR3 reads TGTGCCAGCAGTCCCCACAGGGTGGCCAATTCACCCCTCCACTTT.

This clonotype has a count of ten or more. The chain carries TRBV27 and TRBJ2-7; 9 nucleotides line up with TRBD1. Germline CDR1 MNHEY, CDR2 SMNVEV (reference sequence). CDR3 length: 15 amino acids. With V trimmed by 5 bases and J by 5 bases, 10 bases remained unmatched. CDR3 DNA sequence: TGTGCCAGCAGTCCGACCGGACAGGGGTGGCACGAGCAGTACGTC. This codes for CASSPTGQGWHEQYV.

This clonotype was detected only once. Here the CDR3 reads CASRGSGRADTQYF. CDR3 nucleotide sequence: TGTGCCAGCAGAGGGAGCGGGAGAGCGGATACGCAGTATTTT. This chain connects TRBV11-1 to TRBJ2-3; TRBD2 agrees at 8 bases. The CDR3 consists of 14 residues. Germline CDR1 is SGHAT and CDR2 is FQDESV (reference sequence). J lost 6 bases, V lost 6 bases, and 8 bases had no gene match.

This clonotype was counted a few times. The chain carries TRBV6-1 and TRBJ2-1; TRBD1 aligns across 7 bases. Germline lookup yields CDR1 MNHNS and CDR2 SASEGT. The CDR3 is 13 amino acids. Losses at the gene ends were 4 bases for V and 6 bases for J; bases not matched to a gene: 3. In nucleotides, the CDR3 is TGTGCCAGCAGTGGACAGGGACGCAATGAGCAGTTCTTC. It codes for CASSGQGRNEQFF.

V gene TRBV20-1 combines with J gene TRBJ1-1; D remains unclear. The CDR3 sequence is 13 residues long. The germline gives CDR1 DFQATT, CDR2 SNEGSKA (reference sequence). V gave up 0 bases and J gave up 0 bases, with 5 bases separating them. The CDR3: CSARDALNTEAFF. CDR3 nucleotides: TGCAGTGCTAGAGACGCGTTGAACACTGAAGCTTTCTTT.

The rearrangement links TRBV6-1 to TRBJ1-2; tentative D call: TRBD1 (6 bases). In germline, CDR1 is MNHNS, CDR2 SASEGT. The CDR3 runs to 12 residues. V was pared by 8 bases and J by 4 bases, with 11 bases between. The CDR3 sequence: CASLGQTYGYTF. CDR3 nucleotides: TGTGCCAGCCTAGGACAGACCTATGGCTACACCTTC.

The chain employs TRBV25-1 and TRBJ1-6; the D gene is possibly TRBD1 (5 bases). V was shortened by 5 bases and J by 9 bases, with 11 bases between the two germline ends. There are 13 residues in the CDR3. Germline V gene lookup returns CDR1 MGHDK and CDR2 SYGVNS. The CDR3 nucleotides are TGTGCCAGCAGTCCCGGGGGGAGTTCACCCCTCCACTTT. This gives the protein CASSPGGSSPLHF.

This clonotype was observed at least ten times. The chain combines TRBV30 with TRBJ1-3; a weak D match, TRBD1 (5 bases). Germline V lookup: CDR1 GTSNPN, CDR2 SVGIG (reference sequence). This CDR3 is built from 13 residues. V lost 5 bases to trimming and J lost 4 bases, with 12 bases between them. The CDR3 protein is CAWGHLAGNTIYF. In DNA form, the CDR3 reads TGTGCCTGGGGACATCTCGCCGGAAACACCATATATTTT.